This T cell receptor beta chain is drawn from a study of OX40 agonist ivuxolimab in advanced cancers. Turning to the study itself: Ivuxolimab, an agonist antibody against OX40 (CD134), was given to patients. Subjects had a mean age of about 57 years, with a range of roughly 20 to 79; 82.7% were male. Two cutaneous melanoma patients and one hepatocellular carcinoma patient, three in all, had partial responses.

Any history of autoimmune disease or systemic immunosuppression disqualified patients. The protocol was immunoSEQ multiplex PCR, while the TCRdb copy is restricted to in-frame clones and leaves out a portion. The table records 90,000 to 120,000 clones, 91% of them present only once. The CDR3 is made up of 15 amino acids. Germline CDR1 is WSHSY and CDR2 is SAAADI. J gave up 5 bases and V 2 bases, and 5 bases lay outside the gene matches. The sample consisted of CD4+ or CD8+ T cells sorted from blood, taken in a trial of the OX40 agonist ivuxolimab. This TCR was recovered from an adult with an advanced solid tumor such as melanoma, head and neck, liver or kidney cancer. V gene TRBV10-2 combines with J gene TRBJ1-1; 10 bases are shared with TRBD1. The DNA for the CDR3 is TGCGCCAGCAGTGAGACCTCGGGACAGGGGACTGAAGCTTTCTTT. Translation: CASSETSGQGTEAFF.